Shown below are 3 T cell receptor beta chains from a single sample sequenced in a study of shared clonotypes between healthy human individuals. The repertoire was sequenced with immunoSEQ multiplex PCR; TCRdb's copy has only in-frame clones and lacks some. Among about 1.5 million clones listed, around 98% were seen once. What was sequenced was naive CD4+ T cells sorted from blood. Specified subset: CD45RA+ positively selected. The source of these receptors is a man aged 30 to 39 in good health.

V usage is TRBV5-1 and J usage is TRBJ2-5, with TRBD1 matching over 8 bases. The J segment lost 1 base and the V segment lost 0 bases, leaving 2 bases of the junction unmatched. CDR3 length equals 15 residues. Germline CDR1 and CDR2: SGHRS and YFSETQ. The CDR3 DNA sequence: TGCGCCAGCAGCTTGGATCAGGGGGCCCAAGAGACCCAGTACTTC. This codes for CASSLDQGAQETQYF.

This chain connects TRBV5-4 to TRBJ2-2; possible D gene TRBD1, 5 bases. The CDR3 has 15 residues. Germline CDR1 reads SGHNT; CDR2 reads YYREEE (reference sequence). Between the trimmed V and J ends, which lost 0 bases and 4 bases, there was a span of 10 bases. CDR3 loop: CASSLAAQGTGELFF. DNA for the CDR3: TGTGCCAGCAGCTTGGCCGCGCAGGGCACCGGGGAGCTGTTTTTT.

The chain carries TRBV5-1 and TRBJ2-3; either TRBD1 or TRBD2 may supply D (6 bases each). Germline CDR1 and CDR2: SGHRS and YFSETQ. V was clipped by 4 bases and J by 0 bases, with 12 bases between them. This CDR3 has 15 amino acids. For the CDR3, the DNA is TGCGCCAGCAGCGTGTTGGGGGGCAGCACAGATACGCAGTATTTT. This sequence encodes CASSVLGGSTDTQYF.